A single sample gave rise to the 5 T cell receptor beta chains below, sequenced in a study of T cell responses to AZD1222 COVID-19 vaccine (dated by TCRdb to the early 2020s). This sample's time point label indicates: about 28 days (+/-7) after the second vaccine dose. Library method: the immunoSEQ multiplex PCR assay. In TCRdb, the immuneACCESS table is reduced to in-frame sequences with V and J assigned. These tables do not hold every clone; where another copy was compared, an unresolved V gene accounts for under half, and the others remain unexplained. In all, the sample holds 150,000 to 200,000 clones, and 94% of those were seen once. The ten largest make up over 4.5% of the sample. The input for sequencing was peripheral blood, taken 28 days after the second AZD1222 dose. These receptors all stem from an adult who received the AZD1222 COVID-19 vaccine.

This rearrangement joins TRBV7-2 to TRBJ2-7; the D gene is possibly TRBD2 (6 bases). Germline V gene lookup returns CDR1 SGHTA and CDR2 FQGNSA. With 8 bases removed from V and 1 base from J, the gap between germline ends came to 9 bases. The CDR3 runs 12 residues. CDR3 nucleotides: TGTGCCAGCCGGGACTTTTCCTACGAGCAGTACTTC. This gives the protein CASRDFSYEQYF. Complete variable domain (other parts from reference TRBV7-2 and TRBJ2-7): GAGVSQSPSNKVTEKGKDVELRCDPISGHTALYWYRQSLGQGLEFLIYFQGNSAPDKSGLPSDRFSAERTGGSVSTLTIQRTQQEDSAVYLCASRDFSYEQYFGPGTRLTVT.

This chain connects TRBV28 to TRBJ2-1, with 10 bases identical to TRBD2. CDR3 length: 14 residues. After removal of 10 bases from V and 4 bases from J, the junction contained 7 bases not matched to a gene. Germline-derived CDR1 and CDR2 are MDHEN and SYDVKM. This chain's CDR3 is CATRAGGPYNEQFF. CDR3 coding DNA: TGTGCCACCAGAGCGGGAGGGCCGTACAATGAGCAGTTCTTC.

The chain links TRBV2 to TRBJ2-7, with D perhaps being TRBD1 or TRBD2 (5 bases each). The CDR3 consists of 14 residues. CDR1 is SNHLY, CDR2 FYNNEI, per germline. V was trimmed by 8 bases and J by 4 bases, leaving 18 bases between them. CDR3 DNA: TGTGCCAGCGAGCCGGGACCCAGAGGATACGAGCAGTACTTC. Its translation is CASEPGPRGYEQYF.

Details on this clone: The junction shows a germline mismatch at one end, possibly a read error. The rearrangement uses TRBV6-5 and TRBJ1-1; D is ambiguous. Looked up from germline, CDR1 is MNHEY and CDR2 is SVGAGI. The CDR3 loop spans 13 amino acids. The CDR3 is CASSYFRNTEAFF. In DNA, the CDR3 is TGTGCCAGCAGCTACTTCCGGAACACTGAAGCTTTCTTT.

The V and J genes are TRBV5-1 and TRBJ1-5; 7 nucleotides line up with TRBD1. The length of the CDR3 is 15 residues. Germline CDR1 is SGHRS and CDR2 is YFSETQ. The V gene end was trimmed by 4 bases and the J gene end by 4 bases; junction bases not matched to a gene: 8. This CDR3 is CASSIGTAPNQPQHF. CDR3 nucleotides: TGCGCCAGCAGCATAGGGACAGCACCTAATCAGCCCCAGCATTTT.